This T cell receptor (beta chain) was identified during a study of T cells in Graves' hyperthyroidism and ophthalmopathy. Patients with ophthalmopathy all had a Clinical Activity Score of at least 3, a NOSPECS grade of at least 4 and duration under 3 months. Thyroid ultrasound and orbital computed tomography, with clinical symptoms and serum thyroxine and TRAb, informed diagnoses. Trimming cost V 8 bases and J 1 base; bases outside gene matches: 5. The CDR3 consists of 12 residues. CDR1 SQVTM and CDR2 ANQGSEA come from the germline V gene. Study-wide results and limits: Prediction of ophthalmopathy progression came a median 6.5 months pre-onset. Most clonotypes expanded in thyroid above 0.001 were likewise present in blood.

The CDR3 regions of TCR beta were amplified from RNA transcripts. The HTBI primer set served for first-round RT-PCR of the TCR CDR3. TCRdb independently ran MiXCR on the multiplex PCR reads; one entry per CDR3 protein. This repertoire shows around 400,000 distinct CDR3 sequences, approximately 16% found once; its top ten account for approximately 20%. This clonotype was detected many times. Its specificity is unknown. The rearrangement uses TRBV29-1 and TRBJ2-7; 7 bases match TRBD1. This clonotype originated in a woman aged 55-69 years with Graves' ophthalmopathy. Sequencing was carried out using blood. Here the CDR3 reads CSTTGESYEQYF. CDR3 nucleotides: TGCAGCACAACAGGGGAGTCCTACGAGCAGTACTTC.